This is a list of T cell receptor beta chains from one sample in a study of CD8+ T cells in alopecia areata. Profiling relied on immunoSEQ multiplex PCR, and the TCRdb table lists in-frame clones only, not all of them. The top ten hold roughly a tenth of the sample, which has approximately 180,000 clones, roughly 50% seen once. The source was CD8+ T cells sorted from blood, collected at week 24, from a patient treated with tofacitinib. The receptor source for this set is a human donor with alopecia areata. Each CDR3 is given with its conserved first and last residue. Each record gives: D gene, V gene, clone size, J gene, CDR3 protein, CDR3 DNA. The D gene is left open where the match is weak. The size entry is marked missing in some rows and otherwise reads once, few, many or a size class.

>TRBD2|TRBV13|-|TRBJ2-3
CASSQERGDTDTQYF
TGTGCCAGCAGCCAGGAGCGGGGGGACACAGATACGCAGTATTTT
>TRBD1|TRBV6-4|-|TRBJ2-2
CASRAGTGGPGELFF
TGTGCCAGCAGAGCCGGGACAGGGGGTCCCGGGGAGCTGTTTTTT
>TRBD2|TRBV29-1|once|TRBJ2-3
CSVPTSGGSTDTQYF
TGCAGCGTTCCTACTAGCGGGGGGTCCACAGATACGCAGTATTTT
>-|TRBV7-9|-|TRBJ2-2
CASSPNTGELFF
TGTGCCAGCAGCCCCAACACCGGGGAGCTGTTTTTT
>-|TRBV12-5|-|TRBJ1-1
CASGLNRNTEAFF
TGTGCTAGTGGTTTGAACAGGAACACTGAAGCTTTCTTT
>-|TRBV27|-|TRBJ1-2
CASSSRVADYGYTF
TGTGCCAGCAGTTCTAGGGTGGCGGATTATGGCTACACCTTC
>TRBD2|TRBV10-3|few|TRBJ2-5
CAISESERGAGQETQYF
TGTGCCATCAGTGAGTCGGAGCGGGGGGCCGGCCAAGAGACCCAGTACTTC
>-|TRBV5-1|-|TRBJ1-2
CASSSFDERDGYTF
TGCGCCAGCAGCTCATTTGACGAAAGGGATGGCTACACCTTC
>-|TRBV30|few|TRBJ1-6
CAWSVQDNQPLHF
TGTGCCTGGAGTGTACAGGACAATCAACCCCTCCACTTT
>-|TRBV14|-|TRBJ2-1
CASSLAGSSYNEQFF
TGTGCCAGCAGCCTCGCGGGGAGCTCCTACAATGAGCAGTTCTTC
>TRBD1|TRBV30|-|TRBJ1-1
CAWSSGQGTEAFF
TGTGCCTGGAGCTCCGGACAGGGCACTGAAGCTTTCTTT
>-|TRBV15|-|TRBJ1-5
CATSSRGYQPQHF
TGTGCCACCAGCAGTAGAGGGTATCAGCCCCAGCATTTT
>-|TRBV27|-|TRBJ2-2
CASMGGASTGELFF
TGTGCCAGCATGGGTGGGGCTAGCACCGGGGAGCTGTTTTTT
>-|TRBV12-5|few|TRBJ2-3
CASGLTRGTDTQYF
TGTGCTAGTGGTTTGACTAGGGGTACAGATACGCAGTATTTT
>-|TRBV4-3|-|TRBJ1-2
CASSQDSGQGRYGYTF
-
>-|TRBV12-5|-|TRBJ1-2
CASGPDTDGYTF
TGTGCTAGTGGTCCCGACACCGATGGCTACACCTTC
>-|TRBV12-5|-|TRBJ1-1
CAPTNTEAFF
TGTGCCCCGACGAACACTGAAGCTTTCTTT
>-|TRBV7-2|few|TRBJ2-3
CASSLERVYDTDTQYF
TGTGCCAGCAGCTTAGAAAGGGTTTATGATACAGATACGCAGTATTTT
>TRBD1|TRBV5-1|-|TRBJ1-1
CASSKTGDTEAFF
TGCGCCAGCAGCAAGACAGGGGACACTGAAGCTTTCTTT
>TRBD1|TRBV9|-|TRBJ2-6
CASSVGTGTGKPGANVLTF
TGTGCCAGCAGCGTAGGCACCGGGACAGGGAAGCCTGGGGCCAACGTCCTGACTTTC
>-|TRBV7-3|few|TRBJ2-1
CASSLSDNEQFF
TGTGCCAGCAGCTTGTCAGACAATGAGCAGTTCTTC
>-|TRBV11-2|few|TRBJ2-2
CASSLPGMNTGELFF
TGTGCCAGCAGCTTACCTGGGATGAACACCGGGGAGCTGTTTTTT
>TRBD2|TRBV14|few|TRBJ2-1
CASSQETSGEDNEQFF
TGTGCCAGCAGCCAAGAGACTAGCGGGGAAGACAATGAGCAGTTCTTC
>-|TRBV27|-|TRBJ2-7
CASSVMWGAHEQYF
TGTGCCAGCAGTGTTATGTGGGGAGCCCACGAGCAGTACTTC
>-|TRBV15|-|TRBJ1-5
CATSPGANQPQHF
TGTGCCACCAGCCCTGGGGCGAATCAGCCCCAGCATTTT
>TRBD1|TRBV6-1|-|TRBJ1-2
CASSKSGQLYGYTF
TGTGCCAGCAGTAAATCGGGACAGCTCTATGGCTACACCTTC
>TRBD1|TRBV29-1|-|TRBJ1-2
CSVILPTGTGDGYTF
TGCAGCGTCATACTCCCAACCGGGACAGGGGACGGCTACACCTTC